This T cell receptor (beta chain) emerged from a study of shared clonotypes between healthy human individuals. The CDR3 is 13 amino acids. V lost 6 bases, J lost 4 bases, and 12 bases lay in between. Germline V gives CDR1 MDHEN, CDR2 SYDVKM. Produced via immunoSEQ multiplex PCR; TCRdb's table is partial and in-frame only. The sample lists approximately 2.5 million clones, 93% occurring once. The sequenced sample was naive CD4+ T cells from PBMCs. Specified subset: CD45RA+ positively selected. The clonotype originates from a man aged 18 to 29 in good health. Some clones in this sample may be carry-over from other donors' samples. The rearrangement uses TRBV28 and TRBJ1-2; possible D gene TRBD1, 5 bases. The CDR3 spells CASRRDWAYGYTF. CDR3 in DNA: TGTGCCAGCAGGAGGGACTGGGCCTATGGCTACACCTTC.